The rows below give T cell receptor beta chains drawn from one sample of a study of cytomegalovirus exposure and HLA in healthy donors. The assay was immunoSEQ multiplex PCR, and TCRdb's table has in-frame clones only and misses some. This sample has roughly 100,000 clones, with about 75% found just once. Material: PBMCs. The receptors derive from a male donor in good health and CMV-seropositive. The CDR3 runs from the conserved cysteine through the conserved F or W. The order of the fields is V gene, clone size, J gene, D gene, CDR3 protein, CDR3 DNA. D genes are given only for firm matches. Clone size is stated in some rows and not others, as once, few, many or a class when expanded.

TRBV5-1	-	TRBJ2-7	TRBD1	CASSLRSRQGGEQYF	TGCGCCAGCAGCCTGAGGAGCCGACAGGGCGGGGAGCAGTACTTC
TRBV4-2	few	TRBJ2-2	TRBD2	CASSQADGTSTGELFF	TGTGCCAGCAGCCAAGCAGACGGGACTAGCACCGGGGAGCTGTTTTTT
TRBV19	-	TRBJ2-5	TRBD2	CASSVTSGLIQETQYF	TGTGCCAGTAGTGTCACTAGCGGGCTTATCCAAGAGACCCAGTACTTC
TRBV15	-	TRBJ1-2	TRBD1	CATSIGQGYGYTF	TGTGCCACCAGTATCGGACAGGGGTATGGCTACACCTTC
TRBV29-1	-	TRBJ1-2	-	CSAIDGGNRYGYTF	TGCAGCGCAATTGACGGCGGGAACCGGTATGGCTACACCTTC
TRBV27	-	TRBJ2-2	-	CASTTRRSGELFF	TGTGCCAGCACCACTAGGAGGAGCGGGGAGCTGTTTTTT
TRBV7-8	-	TRBJ2-3	-	CASSSQSPSDTQYF	TGTGCCAGCAGCTCCCAAAGCCCCTCAGATACGCAGTATTTT
TRBV28	-	TRBJ2-5	TRBD2	CASSFSPMGLAGAETQYF	TGTGCCAGCAGTTTCTCCCCCATGGGGTTAGCGGGGGCAGAGACCCAGTACTTC
TRBV7-6	-	TRBJ2-5	-	CASSPGQETQYF	TGTGCCAGCAGCCCAGGCCAAGAGACCCAGTACTTC
TRBV6-5	-	TRBJ2-2	TRBD1	CASKRQGAYTGELFF	TGTGCCAGCAAGCGACAGGGGGCGTACACCGGGGAGCTGTTTTTT
TRBV14	-	TRBJ1-1	TRBD1	CASSPKHRGLNTEAFF	TGTGCCAGCAGCCCAAAACACAGGGGGCTGAACACTGAAGCTTTCTTT
TRBV28	few	TRBJ1-1	TRBD1	CASSRQGRNTEAFF	TGTGCCAGCAGTCGACAGGGCCGGAACACTGAAGCTTTCTTT
TRBV7-2	few	TRBJ2-7	TRBD1	CASSWDRGATYEQYF	TGTGCCAGCAGCTGGGACAGGGGTGCAACCTACGAGCAGTACTTC
TRBV7-3	-	TRBJ2-1	TRBD1	CASSLTGTASNEQFF	TGTGCCAGCAGCTTAACTGGGACAGCCTCCAATGAGCAGTTCTTC
TRBV7-9	-	TRBJ1-1	TRBD1	CASSLRDRGSPEAFF	TGTGCCAGCAGCTTGAGGGACAGGGGATCCCCTGAAGCTTTCTTT
TRBV29-1	few	TRBJ2-7	-	CSVEGQGTSPYEQYF	TGCAGCGTTGAGGGACAGGGGACTAGCCCCTACGAGCAGTACTTC
TRBV7-9	-	TRBJ1-1	-	CASSGGLRGNTEAFF	TGTGCCAGCAGCGGAGGGCTTAGGGGTAACACTGAAGCTTTCTTT
TRBV28	-	TRBJ2-7	-	CASSHFGVSYEQYF	TGTGCCAGCAGTCACTTCGGAGTCTCCTACGAGCAGTACTTC
TRBV6-5	few	TRBJ2-2	-	CASRTSTGELFF	TGTGCCAGCAGGACATCTACCGGGGAGCTGTTTTTT
TRBV7-2	-	TRBJ2-1	TRBD2	CASSFGGREGEQFF	TGTGCCAGCAGCTTTGGGGGGCGGGAGGGTGAGCAGTTCTTC
TRBV28	-	TRBJ2-1	-	CASSIPHTGSSEQFF	TGTGCCAGCAGTATCCCCCACACCGGGAGCAGCGAGCAGTTCTTC
TRBV6-5	few	TRBJ2-1	-	CASSLEDEQFF	TGTGCCAGCAGTTTGGAGGATGAGCAGTTCTTC
TRBV7-9	-	TRBJ2-3	-	CASSLRRGWDTQYF	TGTGCCAGCAGCTTAAGGCGGGGTTGGGATACGCAGTATTTT
TRBV19	-	TRBJ2-7	TRBD1	CASSWSISGGNEQYF	TGTGCCAGTAGTTGGAGTATATCAGGGGGCAACGAGCAGTACTTC
TRBV28	-	TRBJ2-7	TRBD1	CASSTTGNYEQYF	TGTGCCAGCAGTACGACAGGGAACTACGAGCAGTACTTC
TRBV4-3	few	TRBJ2-5	-	CASSQDLSGAETQYF	TGCGCCAGCAGCCAAGATCTTTCAGGGGCAGAGACCCAGTACTTC
TRBV29-1	-	TRBJ1-1	TRBD1	CSHRQGAAAFF	TGCAGCCATCGACAGGGGGCTGCAGCTTTCTTT
TRBV18	-	TRBJ2-7	TRBD1	CASSPTTGTYEQYF	TGTGCCAGCTCACCGACGACAGGGACCTACGAGCAGTACTTC
TRBV28	once	TRBJ2-5	-	CASTLGGVEETQYF	TGTGCCAGCACCTTAGGGGGGGTAGAAGAGACCCAGTACTTC
TRBV30	-	TRBJ1-2	-	CAWSKGNYGYTF	TGTGCCTGGAGTAAGGGGAACTATGGCTACACCTTC
TRBV10-3	-	TRBJ2-6	-	CAISESRSGANVLTF	TGTGCCATCAGCGAGTCCAGATCTGGGGCCAACGTCCTGACTTTC
TRBV28	once	TRBJ2-6	-	CASSFLRSSGANVLTF	TGTGCCAGCAGTTTTTTACGGAGCTCTGGGGCCAACGTCCTGACTTTC
TRBV9	-	TRBJ2-7	TRBD2	CASSERIAGTYEQYF	TGTGCCAGCAGCGAGCGCATAGCGGGAACCTACGAGCAGTACTTC
TRBV18	-	TRBJ1-1	TRBD1	CASSLTGGYTEAFF	TGTGCCAGCTCACTAACAGGGGGCTACACTGAAGCTTTCTTT
TRBV4-1	-	TRBJ2-2	TRBD1	CASSQVSGGTNWELFF	TGCGCCAGCAGCCAAGTGTCAGGGGGCACAAATTGGGAGCTGTTTTTT
TRBV19	-	TRBJ2-5	TRBD1	CASSSGQASQYF	TGTGCCAGTAGTTCGGGACAGGCGTCCCAGTACTTC
TRBV19	-	TRBJ1-1	-	CASRRAGGMNTEAFF	TGTGCCAGCCGTAGGGCGGGGGGGATGAACACTGAAGCTTTCTTT
TRBV4-2	-	TRBJ2-3	TRBD2	CASSQGTSGGARTQYF	TGTGCCAGCAGCCAAGGGACTAGCGGGGGGGCGAGGACGCAGTATTTT
TRBV9	-	TRBJ1-1	-	CASSVRYKGGMNTEAFF	TGTGCCAGCAGCGTCCGCTATAAAGGAGGGATGAACACTGAAGCTTTCTTT
TRBV4-1	-	TRBJ1-1	-	CASSHSGHTEAFF	TGCGCCAGCAGCCATAGCGGGCACACTGAAGCTTTCTTT
TRBV30	-	TRBJ1-5	TRBD1	CAWSRTGQGHQPQHF	TGTGCCTGGAGTCGTACGGGACAGGGGCATCAGCCCCAGCATTTT
TRBV4-3	few	TRBJ1-1	TRBD1	CASSQERRGRTEAFF	TGCGCCAGCAGCCAAGAAAGGAGGGGGCGGACTGAAGCTTTCTTT
TRBV29-1	-	TRBJ2-1	TRBD1	CSVVSQGAMGEQFF	TGCAGCGTTGTATCCCAGGGGGCGATGGGTGAGCAGTTCTTC
TRBV7-2	-	TRBJ2-2	TRBD2	CASSPLSLAGETGELFF	TGTGCCAGCAGCCCCTTATCACTAGCGGGAGAAACCGGGGAGCTGTTTTTT
TRBV7-9	-	TRBJ2-3	TRBD2	CASIKAGVTDTQYF	TGTGCCAGTATTAAAGCGGGAGTCACAGATACGCAGTATTTT
TRBV19	-	TRBJ2-5	-	CASSITGTQYF	TGTGCCAGTAGTATCACGGGGACCCAGTACTTC
TRBV5-4	-	TRBJ1-3	TRBD1	CASTTRGTGSGNTIYF	TGTGCCAGCACCACCCGGGGGACAGGGTCTGGAAACACCATATATTTT
TRBV27	-	TRBJ1-5	-	CASSSEREGNQPQHF	TGTGCCAGCAGCTCCGAAAGGGAGGGCAATCAGCCCCAGCATTTT
TRBV6-5	-	TRBJ1-1	TRBD1	CASSGSGTGYTEAFF	TGTGCCAGCAGCGGGTCCGGGACAGGGTATACTGAAGCTTTCTTT
TRBV4-2	-	TRBJ2-5	-	CASSQAGSAETQYF	TGTGCCAGCAGCCAAGCGGGGAGTGCCGAGACCCAGTACTTC
TRBV4-1	-	TRBJ2-3	TRBD2	CASSPGLAGDTQYF	TGCGCCAGCAGCCCAGGACTAGCGGGGGATACGCAGTATTTT
TRBV28	few	TRBJ1-1	TRBD1	CAGKRTGSNTEAFF	TGTGCCGGAAAAAGGACAGGCTCGAACACTGAAGCTTTCTTT